What follows is one TCR beta chain and its context. The antigen is not known. The data stem from a study of shared clonotypes between healthy human individuals. As for the study in general: The composition of the donors was a couple of women and a few men aged 18 to 49. Findings of the study overall: Generation probabilities were higher for clonotypes shared across all four sorted-subset donors than for unshared ones.

There are 15 residues in the CDR3. Looked up from germline, CDR1 is MNHEY and CDR2 is SMNVEV (reference sequence). Trimming removed 6 bases from V and 4 bases from J; junction bases left unmatched: 9. The table came from immunoSEQ multiplex PCR; TCRdb's copy has only in-frame clones and leaves some out. This table holds about 2 million clones, 95% found once. Sequenced: naive CD4+ T cells sorted from blood. Specified subset: CD45RA+ positively selected. The TCR sequence derives from a man between 18 and 29 years old in good health. The rearrangement joins TRBV27 to TRBJ2-7; 10 bases agree with TRBD1. The CDR3 DNA reads TGTGCCAGCAGCCTTAAGACAGGGGGCGGGTACGAGCAGTACTTC. Its translation: CASSLKTGGGYEQYF.